This record covers a single T cell receptor (beta chain). The source of the sample is a study of blood T cell repertoires in COVID-19. Study summary: Acute and convalescent COVID-19 samples came from the United States, Italy and Spain. In each case, the material was cDNA or gDNA derived from T cells, B-cell-depleted T cells, or PBMCs.

The CDR3 is 14 residues long. Germline loops: CDR1 MNHEY, CDR2 SVGAGI. V gave up 0 bases and J gave up 1 base, with 6 bases separating them. In the study's own analysis: Amplification with reference gene primers provided the estimates of nucleated cell counts. Clones were sequenced by immunoSEQ multiplex PCR, and TCRdb holds only the in-frame ones, with some missing. The V and J calls and the clone size are those of that table, but D and trimming were determined from the DNA. The sample comprises 50,000 or so clones, roughly nine tenths of which are singletons, and about a sixth rests with the top ten.

Sequences were obtained from peripheral blood. This TCR came from a human donor with active COVID-19. The donor label of this sample is uncertain. The chain recombines TRBV6-5 with TRBJ1-1; D call uncertain. Here the CDR3 reads CASSYSRQNTEAFF. The CDR3 DNA sequence: TGTGCCAGCAGTTACTCGAGGCAGAACACTGAAGCTTTCTTT.